A selection of T cell receptor beta chains follows, all from one sample in a study of identical twins. Each CDR3 protein gets one entry after TCRdb re-called the 5' RACE reads with MiXCR. The sample yields some 570,000 distinct CDR3 sequences, 20% to 25% seen once. The sample was also linked to a second study, of yellow fever vaccine responses in identical twins.

The sequenced sample was CD4+ T cells sorted from blood. These receptors came from a woman between 18 and 30 years old in good health. Each CDR3 is given with its conserved first and last residue. A D gene is named only where the DNA matches it firmly. Clone size is not always given. Where it is, it says once, few, many or a class for expanded clones.

V	size	D	J	length	CDR3	DNA
TRBV7-9	-	-	TRBJ1-1	14	CASSRKDGSSEAFF	TGTGCCAGCAGCAGGAAGGACGGCAGCTCTGAAGCTTTCTTT
TRBV5-1	-	TRBD2	TRBJ2-1	17	CASSSLAGGRPGNEQFF	TGCGCCAGCAGCTCACTAGCGGGAGGACGACCGGGCAATGAGCAGTTCTTC
TRBV6-2/TRBV6-3	few	TRBD1	TRBJ2-1	13	CASRDTGDNEQFF	TGTGCCAGCAGGGATACAGGGGACAATGAGCAGTTCTTC
TRBV20-1	few	-	TRBJ2-1	11	CSALTNNEQFF	TGCAGTGCCCTGACTAACAATGAGCAGTTCTTC
TRBV20-1	few	-	TRBJ2-7	11	CSAGERYEQYF	TGCAGTGCTGGGGAGAGGTACGAGCAGTACTTC
TRBV5-1	few	-	TRBJ2-1	14	CASSVGQPSLAEFF	TGCGCCAGCAGCGTCGGACAGCCAAGTCTAGCGGAGTTCTTC
TRBV13	-	TRBD1	TRBJ1-1	16	CASSLEGTGVGTEAFF	TGTGCCAGCAGCTTAGAAGGGACAGGGGTGGGCACTGAAGCTTTCTTT
TRBV12-3/TRBV12-4	few	TRBD2	TRBJ2-1	15	CASSQSGGANNEQFF	TGTGCCAGCAGTCAAAGCGGGGGGGCCAACAATGAGCAGTTCTTC
TRBV29-1	-	-	TRBJ1-1	12	CSVEGLGTEAFF	TGCAGCGTTGAAGGACTGGGCACTGAAGCTTTCTTT
TRBV29-1	few	TRBD1	TRBJ1-2	13	CSVERQGNYGYTF	TGCAGCGTTGAACGACAGGGGAACTATGGCTACACCTTC
TRBV20-1	few	TRBD1	TRBJ2-7	15	CSASAGTGSSYEQYF	TGCAGTGCTTCCGCCGGGACAGGATCGTCCTACGAGCAGTACTTC
TRBV2	-	TRBD1	TRBJ2-1	14	CASRAGTGYNEQFF	TGTGCCAGCAGGGCCGGGACAGGATACAATGAGCAGTTCTTC
TRBV19	-	-	TRBJ2-2	15	CASTPGTANTGELFF	TGTGCCAGCACGCCCGGGACCGCGAACACCGGGGAGCTGTTTTTT
TRBV6-2/TRBV6-3	-	-	TRBJ1-1	15	CASSPARILGPEAFF	TGTGCCAGCAGCCCAGCACGGATTTTGGGCCCTGAAGCTTTCTTT
TRBV9	-	-	TRBJ1-1	13	CASRVDANTEAFF	TGTGCCAGCAGAGTGGACGCGAACACTGAAGCTTTCTTT
TRBV11-3	-	-	TRBJ1-1	14	CASRKDSQNTEAFF	TGTGCCAGCAGGAAAGACAGCCAGAACACTGAAGCTTTCTTT
TRBV29-1	-	-	TRBJ1-2	14	CSAAFRGQFYGYTF	TGCAGCGCCGCATTTCGGGGGCAATTCTATGGCTACACCTTC
TRBV6-5	few	TRBD1	TRBJ1-1	15	CASSYSTGGDRVAFF	TGTGCCAGCAGTTACTCAACAGGGGGCGATCGGGTAGCTTTCTTT
TRBV12-3/TRBV12-4	few	TRBD2	TRBJ2-3	16	CASSPRTSTSTDTQYF	TGTGCCAGCAGCCCTAGGACTAGCACTAGCACAGATACGCAGTATTTT